This is a list of T cell receptor beta chains from one sample in a study of blood T cell repertoires in COVID-19. Method: immunoSEQ multiplex PCR; TCRdb's copy keeps in-frame clones and lacks some. The sample lists fewer than 100,000 clones; 90% were seen once. The sample taken for sequencing was peripheral blood. Source of these receptors: an elderly woman with acute or convalescent COVID-19. CDR3s leave out the opening cysteine and the closing phenylalanine or tryptophan.

TRBV5-8	TRBJ2-2	ASSYLRNTGELF
TRBV19	TRBJ2-5	ASSIAGSGTQY
TRBV21-1	TRBJ1-5	ASSKALSDQPQH
TRBV7-3	TRBJ1-6	ASSLRGQPNSPLH
TRBV7-8	TRBJ2-2	ASTHRTGGTGELF
TRBV3-1/TRBV3-2	TRBJ2-1	ASSQEVLAGGNEQF
TRBV5-1	TRBJ1-4	ASSSRTAKNEKLF
TRBV9	TRBJ1-2	ASSVAQQGGGSNYGYT
TRBV10-3	TRBJ1-3	AIRTAGNTIY
TRBV6-5	TRBJ2-6	ASSLDRAGANVLT
TRBV3-1/TRBV3-2	TRBJ1-5	ASSQGGGRSNQPQH
TRBV4-2	TRBJ1-5	ASSQNRDQPQH
TRBV25-1	TRBJ1-4	ASTGQRNEKLF
TRBV5-1	TRBJ2-2	ASSKPGTGGDTGELF
TRBV7-2	TRBJ2-2	ASSLNLAGAGGELF
TRBV28	TRBJ1-5	ASSFEPGQTTVYQPQH
TRBV28	TRBJ1-5	ASSLGGGGHRNQPQH
TRBV19	TRBJ2-1	ASRGLRRASGPASEF
TRBV5-4	TRBJ2-5	ASSLELAGVETQY
TRBV4-1	TRBJ2-7	ASSQAGTSGRYEQY
TRBV7-9	TRBJ1-6	ASSAGTGESPLH
TRBV5-1	TRBJ1-4	ASSQTTGQGNEKLF
TRBV5-1	TRBJ2-1	ASSYQAGGPANEQF
TRBV3-1/TRBV3-2	TRBJ2-2	ASRPGLADTGELF
TRBV5-1	TRBJ1-6	ASSLGTGSYNSPLH
TRBV10-3	TRBJ2-7	AISVRTSGTVYEQY
TRBV23-1	TRBJ2-7	ASSHEQGNFYEQY
TRBV28	TRBJ1-2	ASSSRVGGYT
TRBV7-3	TRBJ2-1	ASSLFGLANPSYNEQF
TRBV19	TRBJ1-4	ASSIEHREKLF
TRBV6-5	TRBJ2-2	ASSYDSGTGELF
TRBV28	TRBJ2-7	ASRGSGGSYEQY
TRBV28	TRBJ2-2	ASTTSTGELF
TRBV6-6	TRBJ1-2	ASSQQGRYGYT
TRBV10-3	TRBJ2-7	AAGGSYEQY
TRBV9	TRBJ2-7	ASSGGQGGTYEQY
TRBV6-5	TRBJ1-1	ASSYKTGFTEAF
TRBV28	TRBJ2-7	ASSRTAPYEQY
TRBV4-1	TRBJ1-1	ASSQDLTGNTEAF
TRBV15	TRBJ1-5	ATSSDTDRVRKPQH
TRBV7-2	TRBJ2-3	ASSVAPGTDTQY
TRBV5-1	TRBJ2-1	ASSRTSGAYNEQF
TRBV12-2	TRBJ2-7	ASRLARQGTEQY
TRBV21-1	TRBJ2-1	ASSIRGTPYNEQF
TRBV18	TRBJ1-5	ASSPQGDQPQH
TRBV10-3	TRBJ1-2	AISDRDYGYT
TRBV5-1	TRBJ1-2	ASSLFVAGYT
TRBV11-2	TRBJ1-1	ASSSSQGSTEAF
TRBV5-1	TRBJ2-7	ASSLEEGGPYEQY
TRBV18	TRBJ2-5	ASSPSTGGRETQY
TRBV7-9	TRBJ2-6	ASSLSDSGPDSGANVLT
TRBV5-4	TRBJ2-7	ASSRSGVPSSEQY
TRBV7-2	TRBJ1-1	ASSLIGQANTEAF
TRBV4-3	TRBJ1-2	ASSQEQGHDYGYT